The rows below give T cell receptor beta chains drawn from one sample of a study of cytomegalovirus exposure and HLA in healthy donors. TCRdb's table, derived via immunoSEQ multiplex PCR, lists solely in-frame clones and lacks some. The data contain around 150,000 clones, roughly 71% of them singletons. What was sequenced was PBMCs. All receptors come from a woman in her thirties or forties in good health and CMV-seronegative. CDR3s include the opening cysteine and the closing phenylalanine or tryptophan. The D gene is left open where the match is weak. The size of a clone is reported for some rows only, either as once, few or many, or as a class for expanded clones.

CDR3 length,V gene,J gene,D gene,clone size,CDR3 protein,CDR3 DNA
16,TRBV19,TRBJ1-3,.,.,CASTPFGLNSGNTIYF,TGTGCCAGTACCCCCTTTGGACTTAACTCTGGAAACACCATATATTTT
14,TRBV7-3,TRBJ1-1,TRBD1,.,CASSSADRDTEAFF,TGTGCCAGCAGCTCGGCCGACAGGGACACTGAAGCTTTCTTT
14,TRBV6-1,TRBJ1-2,.,.,CASSEQTAGAGYTF,TGTGCCAGCAGTGAACAAACGGCAGGGGCTGGCTACACCTTC
14,TRBV2,TRBJ2-7,.,few,CASIISQADYEQYF,TGTGCCAGCATCATATCACAGGCCGATTACGAGCAGTACTTC
15,TRBV27,TRBJ1-1,TRBD1,.,CASSLGQGANTEAFF,TGTGCCAGCAGTTTAGGACAGGGGGCGAACACTGAAGCTTTCTTT
13,TRBV7-2,TRBJ2-7,TRBD1,.,CASRPGTGDEQYF,TGTGCCAGCAGACCCGGGACAGGGGACGAGCAGTACTTC
15,TRBV15,TRBJ2-7,TRBD2,.,CATSSAGGSFYEQYF,TGTGCCACCAGCAGCGCGGGGGGGTCCTTCTACGAGCAGTACTTC
12,TRBV6-5,TRBJ2-7,.,once,CASRSQGYEQYF,TGTGCCAGCAGAAGTCAGGGCTACGAGCAGTACTTC
12,TRBV28,TRBJ1-1,.,.,CASIRGELEAFF,TGTGCCAGCATAAGAGGAGAGTTAGAAGCTTTCTTT
16,TRBV29-1,TRBJ2-7,TRBD1,.,CSVEVRGTVASYEQYF,TGCAGCGTTGAGGTTCGTGGGACAGTTGCTTCCTACGAGCAGTACTTC
18,TRBV9,TRBJ2-7,.,.,CASSAEWERFTSSYEQYF,TGTGCCAGCAGCGCCGAGTGGGAGCGGTTTACTAGCTCCTACGAGCAGTACTTC
18,TRBV18,TRBJ1-2,.,.,CASSLLQGVENPNYGYTF,TGTGCCAGCTCACTACTACAGGGAGTCGAGAACCCCAACTATGGCTACACCTTC
14,TRBV19,TRBJ2-2,.,few,CASSPQESTGELFF,TGTGCCAGTAGTCCACAGGAGTCCACCGGGGAGCTGTTTTTT
12,TRBV19,TRBJ1-3,TRBD1,.,CASSPHRGTIYF,TGTGCCAGTAGTCCCCACAGGGGCACCATATATTTT
15,TRBV7-6,TRBJ1-2,.,.,CASSLGAGGNYGYTF,TGTGCCAGCAGCTTAGGGGCAGGAGGTAACTATGGCTACACCTTC
13,TRBV4-1,TRBJ1-2,TRBD1,few,CASSLQGGGGYTF,TGCGCCAGCAGCCTACAGGGGGGCGGTGGCTACACCTTC
11,TRBV20-1,TRBJ1-6,.,.,CSAPGDSPLHF,TGCAGTGCGCCGGGAGATTCACCCCTCCACTTT
14,TRBV11-2,TRBJ1-5,.,.,CASSLGRPNQPQHF,TGTGCCAGCAGCTTGGGGCGGCCCAATCAGCCCCAGCATTTT
13,TRBV5-1,TRBJ2-3,.,.,CASSLTGTDTQYF,TGCGCCAGCAGCTTGACAGGTACAGATACGCAGTATTTT
15,TRBV6-5,TRBJ2-7,TRBD1,.,CASSYSRTGAYEQYF,TGTGCCAGCAGTTACTCACGGACAGGGGCCTACGAGCAGTACTTC
13,TRBV6-6,TRBJ1-5,TRBD1,.,CASGGQFNQPQHF,TGTGCCAGTGGGGGACAGTTCAATCAGCCCCAGCATTTT
16,TRBV10-3,TRBJ1-6,TRBD1,few,CAIRGQDESYNSPLHF,TGTGCCATCAGAGGACAGGATGAGTCCTATAATTCACCCCTCCACTTT
11,TRBV10-1,TRBJ2-7,.,.,CASDRSYEQYF,TGCGCCAGCGACAGGTCCTACGAGCAGTACTTC
12,TRBV28,TRBJ2-7,TRBD2,.,CASSSGGSEQYF,TGTGCCAGCAGTTCGGGCGGGAGCGAGCAGTACTTC
14,TRBV29-1,TRBJ2-3,.,.,CSGRLGGRGDTQYF,TGCAGCGGTCGGTTGGGGGGGCGGGGAGATACGCAGTATTTT
16,TRBV14,TRBJ2-7,TRBD1,.,CASSQNRGTGSYEQYF,TGTGCCAGCAGCCAAAATCGGGGGACAGGGTCCTACGAGCAGTACTTC
17,TRBV4-2,TRBJ1-2,.,.,CASSQDLGRVRSYGYPF,TGTGCCAGCAGCCAAGATCTAGGCAGGGTGCGCAGCTATGGCTACCCCTTC
14,TRBV19,TRBJ1-1,TRBD1,.,CASSITGGGTEAFF,TGTGCCAGTAGTATAACAGGGGGAGGTACTGAAGCTTTCTTT
11,TRBV20-1,TRBJ2-7,.,.,CSGQDSYEQYF,TGCAGTGGACAGGATTCCTACGAGCAGTACTTC
15,TRBV2,TRBJ2-5,TRBD1,.,CASRPGTGGSETQYF,TGTGCCAGCAGACCCGGGACAGGGGGTTCGGAGACCCAGTACTTC
13,TRBV7-2,TRBJ1-2,.,.,CASSLAARYGYTF,TGTGCCAGCAGCTTAGCAGCGCGGTATGGCTACACCTTC
15,TRBV4-1,TRBJ2-4,.,.,CASSQDAGRENIQYF,TGCGCCAGCAGCCAAGATGCAGGCCGAGAGAACATTCAGTACTTC
15,TRBV6-5,TRBJ1-2,TRBD1,.,CASRRGTGETYGYTF,TGTGCCAGCAGACGGGGGACAGGGGAAACCTATGGCTACACCTTC
12,TRBV6-6,TRBJ2-7,.,.,CASTLEGYEQYF,TGTGCCAGCACCCTGGAGGGGTACGAGCAGTACTTC
13,TRBV6-4,TRBJ1-1,.,.,CASSFGEATEAFF,TGTGCCAGCAGTTTCGGGGAAGCGACTGAAGCTTTCTTT
15,TRBV19,TRBJ1-5,TRBD1,.,CASSTGQGKDQPQHF,TGTGCCAGTAGTACGGGACAGGGGAAGGATCAGCCCCAGCATTTT
14,TRBV4-3,TRBJ1-2,.,.,CASSQDQRNYGYTF,TGCGCCAGCAGCCAAGATCAGAGGAACTATGGCTACACCTTC
16,TRBV6-1,TRBJ1-6,.,.,CASSEQGRGYNSPLHF,TGTGCCAGCAGTGAACAGGGGCGGGGGTATAATTCACCCCTCCACTTT
14,TRBV5-6,TRBJ1-2,TRBD1,few,CASSLGTGAYGYTF,TGTGCCAGCAGCTTGGGGACAGGGGCCTATGGCTACACCTTC
14,TRBV27,TRBJ1-1,.,.,CASSQQGLNTEAFF,TGTGCCAGCAGTCAACAGGGATTGAACACTGAAGCTTTCTTT
14,TRBV7-9,TRBJ2-2,.,.,CASSSQKNTGELFF,TGTGCCAGCAGCTCCCAGAAGAACACCGGGGAGCTGTTTTTT
14,TRBV4-1,TRBJ2-7,.,.,CASSFRPGSYEQYF,TGCGCCAGCAGCTTTCGCCCCGGGAGCTACGAGCAGTACTTC
15,TRBV6-6,TRBJ1-5,.,.,CASSDRLLADQPQHF,TGTGCCAGCAGCGACCGACTTTTAGCGGATCAGCCCCAGCATTTT
13,TRBV28,TRBJ1-5,.,once,CASSLQGRQPQHF,TGTGCCAGCAGTCTACAGGGCCGTCAGCCCCAGCATTTT
14,TRBV5-1,TRBJ1-2,.,once,CASSLAFSGDGYTF,TGCGCCAGCAGCTTGGCCTTCTCGGGTGACGGCTACACCTTC
15,TRBV2,TRBJ1-6,TRBD1,few,CASSLRDRSNSPLHF,TGTGCCAGCAGTCTAAGGGACAGGTCTAATTCACCCCTCCACTTT
15,TRBV4-1,TRBJ2-3,.,.,CASSPRGLGTDTQYF,TGCGCCAGCAGCCCCAGGGGATTGGGAACAGATACGCAGTATTTT
13,TRBV7-2,TRBJ2-5,.,.,CASSRLVSETQYF,TGTGCCAGCAGCCGACTAGTATCTGAGACCCAGTACTTC
15,TRBV18,TRBJ1-5,TRBD1,.,CASSPPGTGDQPQHF,TGTGCCAGCTCACCACCCGGGACAGGGGATCAGCCCCAGCATTTT
13,TRBV4-3,TRBJ1-1,.,.,CASSHRDRTKAFF,TGCGCCAGCAGCCACCGGGACCGGACTAAAGCTTTCTTT
16,TRBV25-1,TRBJ2-5,.,.,CASSESRGIIQETQYF,TGTGCCAGCAGTGAATCCCGGGGGATTATACAAGAGACCCAGTACTTC
11,TRBV30,TRBJ2-1,TRBD2,few,CAWATSGGEFF,TGTGCCTGGGCGACTAGCGGGGGCGAGTTCTTC
14,TRBV5-6,TRBJ1-6,.,once,CASSFQDSGSPLHF,TGTGCCAGCAGCTTCCAGGACTCGGGATCACCCCTCCACTTT
18,TRBV27,TRBJ1-2,TRBD1,.,CASSLSRGLNSANYGYTF,TGTGCCAGCAGTTTATCCAGGGGGCTTAACTCGGCTAACTATGGCTACACCTTC
15,TRBV6-1,TRBJ1-4,TRBD1,few,CASSRDRATNEKLFF,TGTGCCAGCAGTAGGGACAGAGCAACTAATGAAAAACTGTTTTTT
18,TRBV18,TRBJ2-2,.,.,CASSPLPDTPRSAGELFF,TGTGCCAGCTCACCCCTGCCGGACACGCCGAGGTCGGCCGGGGAGCTGTTTTTT
11,TRBV20-1,TRBJ2-7,.,.,CSAAGGHEQYF,TGCAGTGCTGCTGGTGGTCACGAGCAGTACTTC